One sample yielded the 13 T cell receptor beta chains listed below, sequenced in a study of identical twins. Using its own MiXCR run on the 5' RACE reads, TCRdb lists one record per CDR3 protein. This sample has hundreds of thousands of distinct CDR3 sequences, with 8.6% found just once. The same data also contributed to another study, on yellow fever vaccine responses in identical twins.

The source material was PBMCs. The receptors were sampled from a woman under 30 in good health.

This clonotype was recorded many times. The chain employs TRBV12-3 or TRBV12-4 and TRBJ2-2; 7 nucleotides agree with TRBD1. This CDR3 contains 15 residues. V shed 6 bases and J 1 base; nucleotides not matched to a gene: 5. This CDR3 is CASSRGQKNTGELFF. The CDR3 DNA reads TGTGCCAGCAGCAGGGGACAGAAGAACACCGGGGAGCTGTTTTTT.

This clonotype showed up many times. Here the CDR3 DNA reads TGTGCCAGCAAGACCGGGACACGCTCCTACGAGCAGTACTTC. It encodes CASKTGTRSYEQYF. The gene calls are TRBV24-1 and TRBJ2-7, with D possibly being TRBD1 (6 bases). CDR1 is KGHDR, CDR2 SFDVKD, per germline. The CDR3 has 14 amino acids. Trimming pared 11 bases from V and 0 bases from J, leaving 16 bases between.

This chain connects TRBV25-1 to TRBJ2-5, with D unresolved. This CDR3 comprises 14 residues. Germline V gene data show CDR1 as MGHDK and CDR2 as SYGVNS. Trimming took 4 bases from V and 0 from J, leaving 9 bases between them. CDR3 DNA sequence: TGTGCCAGCAGTGGGGTAACCAACCAAGAGACCCAGTACTTC. As protein: CASSGVTNQETQYF.

V gene TRBV28 combines with J gene TRBJ1-5; D is ambiguous. The germline gives CDR1 MDHEN, CDR2 SYDVKM. The ends were cut back, 2 bases at V and 2 bases at J, with 22 bases in the middle. The CDR3 loop spans 19 amino acids. Here the CDR3 DNA reads TGTGCCAGCAGTTTACTCTTTCTCGGGCACCCGGTTGGCAATCAGCCCCAGCATTTT. Translation gives CASSLLFLGHPVGNQPQHF.

This clonotype was observed a few times. This rearrangement joins TRBV14 to TRBJ2-7; D is undetermined. The CDR3 is 14 residues long. Trimming removed 4 bases at V and 3 bases at J, with 13 bases between. Germline V gene data show CDR1 as SGHDN and CDR2 as FVKESK. The CDR3, as DNA: TGTGCCAGCAGCCGCCGAGCCATCGTCTACGAGCAGTACTTC. It is translated as CASSRRAIVYEQYF.

This clonotype was seen repeatedly, ten times or more. This chain uses TRBV6-2 or TRBV6-3 with TRBJ2-2, with D unclear. From germline, CDR1 is MNHEY and CDR2 SVGEGT. Trimming removed 2 bases from V and 2 bases from J, with 9 bases in between. The CDR3 runs to 15 residues. The CDR3 DNA follows: TGTGCCAGCAGTTACATGGCGGTTAACACCGGGGAGCTGTTTTTT. It encodes CASSYMAVNTGELFF.

This clonotype was counted ten times or more. This chain connects TRBV12-3 or TRBV12-4 to TRBJ1-5; D is ambiguous. The CDR3 is made up of 13 amino acids. The ends were cut back, 3 bases at V and 5 bases at J, with 8 bases in the middle. In nucleotides, the CDR3 is TGTGCCAGCAGTTTTGTTCAGTATCAGCCCCAGCATTTT. Translated: CASSFVQYQPQHF.

V and J are TRBV13 and TRBJ2-4, with a tentative D call TRBD2 (5 bases). This CDR3 is 14 amino acids long. Between the trimmed V and J ends, which lost 1 base and 8 bases, there was a span of 12 bases. Per germline, CDR1 PRHDT and CDR2 FYEKMQ (reference sequence). CDR3 nucleotides: TGTGCCAGCAGCTTAGCTGAGGCGGAGGACATTCAGTACTTC. It is translated as CASSLAEAEDIQYF.

This clonotype occurred a few times. The chain recombines TRBV10-3 with TRBJ1-6, with a tentative D call TRBD1 (5 bases). Germline V gene lookup returns CDR1 ENHRY and CDR2 SYGVKD. Trimming removed 3 bases at V and 14 bases at J, with 11 bases between. CDR3 length: 12 residues. CDR3 sequence (DNA): TGTGCCATCAGTGAAGGCCCGGGGGCCCTCCACTTT. This gives the protein CAISEGPGALHF.

The sample holds many counts of this clonotype. The chain has TRBV12-3 or TRBV12-4 and TRBJ2-7, with D tentatively TRBD2 (6 bases). Trimming removed 3 bases at V and 6 bases at J, with 12 bases between. This CDR3 has 13 amino acids. In nucleotides, the CDR3 is TGTGCCAGCAGTTTGGGGGGACGCACCGAGCAGTACTTC. The encoded protein is CASSLGGRTEQYF.

This chain joins TRBV6-6 and TRBJ2-5; 8 bases match TRBD2. Trimming at V came to 11 bases and at J to 2 bases, leaving 7 bases not matched to a gene. The CDR3 has 13 residues. Germline values: CDR1 MNHNY, CDR2 SVGAGI (reference sequence). Written as DNA, the CDR3 is TGTGCCTCTCGGGGGGGCCTTCAAGAGACCCAGTACTTC. Residues: CASRGGLQETQYF.

This chain links TRBV7-9 with TRBJ2-6, with D tentatively TRBD1 (5 bases). This CDR3 region has 16 residues. Germline V gives CDR1 SEHNR, CDR2 FQNEAQ (reference sequence). The V and J ends lost 9 bases and 4 bases respectively, with 19 bases between them. CDR3: CASIILGDPGANVLTF. DNA of the CDR3: TGTGCCAGTATAATTTTAGGGGATCCCGGGGCCAACGTCCTGACTTTC.

This clonotype turned up a few times. The gene calls are TRBV11-2 and TRBJ2-7; perhaps TRBD2 as D (5 bases). Trimming left V 5 bases short and J 3 bases short, with 14 bases between. This CDR3 region has 14 residues. Germline values: CDR1 SGHAT, CDR2 FQNNGV. In nucleotides, the CDR3 is TGTGCCAGCAGCCCCCAGGTGGACTTCTACGAGCAGTACTTC. Translation: CASSPQVDFYEQYF.